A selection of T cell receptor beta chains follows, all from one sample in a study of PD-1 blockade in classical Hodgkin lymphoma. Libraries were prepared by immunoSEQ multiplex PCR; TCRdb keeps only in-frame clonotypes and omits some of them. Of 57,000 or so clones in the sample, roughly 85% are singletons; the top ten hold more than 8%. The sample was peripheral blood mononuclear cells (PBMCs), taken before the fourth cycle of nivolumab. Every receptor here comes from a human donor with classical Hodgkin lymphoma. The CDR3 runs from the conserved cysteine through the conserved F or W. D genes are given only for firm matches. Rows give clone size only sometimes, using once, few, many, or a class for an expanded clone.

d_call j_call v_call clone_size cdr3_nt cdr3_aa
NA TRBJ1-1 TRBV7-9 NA TGTGCCAGCCGAAATTTAGGGATGAACACTGAAGCTTTCTTT CASRNLGMNTEAFF
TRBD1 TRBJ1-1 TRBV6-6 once TGTGCCAGCAGTGACAGGGCCACTAACACTGAAGCTTTCTTT CASSDRATNTEAFF
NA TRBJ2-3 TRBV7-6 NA TGTGCCAGCAGTTGGCGGGGTGTCGAAGATACGCAGTATTTT CASSWRGVEDTQYF
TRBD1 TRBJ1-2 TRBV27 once TGTGCCAGCAGTTTTGATGGAGGGGGCGCTTATGGCTACACCTTC CASSFDGGGAYGYTF
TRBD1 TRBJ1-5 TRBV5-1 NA TGCGCCAGCAGCCTCACAGGGGGCAATCAGCCCCAGCATTTT CASSLTGGNQPQHF
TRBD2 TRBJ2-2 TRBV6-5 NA TGTGCCAGCAGTGCTAGCGGGGGGTTGGTCGGGGAGCTGTTTTTT CASSASGGLVGELFF
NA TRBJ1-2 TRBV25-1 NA TGTGCCAGCAGTTTGGCGGCAGGCTATGGCTACACCTTC CASSLAAGYGYTF
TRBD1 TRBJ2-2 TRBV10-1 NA TGCGCCAGCCGCGAAAACAGGGGGCCCACCGGGGAGCTGTTTTTT CASRENRGPTGELFF
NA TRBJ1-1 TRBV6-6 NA TGTGCCAGCAGTTACGGGCAGGTTGTGATGGCTGAAGCTTTCTTT CASSYGQVVMAEAFF
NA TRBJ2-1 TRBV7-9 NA TGTGCCAGCAGTGAACTTCAGGGGAATGGGGGGGTTGAGCAGTTCTTC CASSELQGNGGVEQFF
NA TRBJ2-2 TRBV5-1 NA TGCGCCAGCAGCTTGCGGTCGGAGACCGGGGAGCTGTTTTTT CASSLRSETGELFF